This T cell receptor beta chain is from a study of cytomegalovirus exposure and HLA in healthy donors. The PCR employed 60 Vbeta primers together with 13 Jbeta primers. Here immunoSEQ multiplex PCR was the method, and the copy in TCRdb shows in-frame clones only, minus some. In the table there are roughly 130,000 clones, more than 65% of which are singletons. The CDR3 contains 13 residues. CDR1 and CDR2 from the germline V gene are SEHNR and FQNEAQ (reference sequence). The V gene lost 1 base and the J gene lost 6 bases, with 9 bases spanning the gap. The chain is built from TRBV7-9 and TRBJ1-2; the D gene is possibly TRBD1 (5 bases). The sequence was obtained from a woman aged 60-70 years in good health and CMV-seropositive. The specimen was PBMCs. The chain's CDR3 is CASSLGEGNGYTF. CDR3 DNA sequence: TGTGCCAGCAGCTTAGGGGAGGGGAATGGCTACACCTTC.